This TCR beta chain was profiled in a study of OX40 agonist ivuxolimab in advanced cancers. In this sample, this clone turned up a few times. Its antigen is still unknown. Some clones are missing from TCRdb's copy, which holds only in-frame ones; the method was immunoSEQ multiplex PCR. This table has roughly 56,000 clones, over 80% appearing once. Study-wide results and caveats: The 0.1-3.0 mg/kg partial responders had among the lowest clonal expansion.

Trimming removed 6 bases from V and 4 bases from J, with 22 bases in between. Germline assignment: CDR1 SGHTA and CDR2 FQGNSA. The CDR3 extends over 16 amino acids. The V gene is TRBV7-2, the J gene TRBJ2-7; D not resolved. The sequence came from an adult with an advanced solid tumor such as melanoma, head and neck, liver or kidney cancer. Material: CD4+ or CD8+ T cells sorted from blood, obtained in a trial of the OX40 agonist ivuxolimab. Here the CDR3 reads CASSRSGSLSFYEQYF. The CDR3 coding sequence is TGTGCCAGCAGTCGATCCGGCAGTCTTTCCTTTTACGAGCAGTACTTC.